The clone carrying this T cell receptor beta chain has more than one count but fewer than ten. Its antigen remains unknown. This sample is part of a study of T-cell reconstitution after alpha-beta-depleted transplantation in children. The TCRbeta library was prepared with unique molecular identifiers. TCRdb redid the calling of the PCR reads with MiXCR, one entry per CDR3 protein. This table has about 590,000 distinct CDR3 sequences, 10% to 15% appearing once. Overall study findings and caveats: Newly produced T cells mostly provided counts and TCRbeta diversity after one year, as hyperexpanded clones declined.

Trimming removed 0 bases at V and 4 bases at J, with 8 bases between. Germline V gene sequence: CDR1 SGDLS, CDR2 YYNGEE. The CDR3 is 14 residues long. The origin of this receptor is a male patient aged 10 to 17 who had a stem cell transplant for acute myeloid leukemia, so the T cells may come from the graft donor. This specimen consisted of PBMCs, mostly from graft donor cells, obtained 360 days after TCRalphabeta/CD19-depleted stem cell transplant. This chain connects TRBV9 to TRBJ2-1; D is unresolved. The CDR3 here is CASSVAGLYNEQFF. In nucleotides, the CDR3 is TGTGCCAGCAGCGTAGCTGGGCTGTACAATGAGCAGTTCTTC.